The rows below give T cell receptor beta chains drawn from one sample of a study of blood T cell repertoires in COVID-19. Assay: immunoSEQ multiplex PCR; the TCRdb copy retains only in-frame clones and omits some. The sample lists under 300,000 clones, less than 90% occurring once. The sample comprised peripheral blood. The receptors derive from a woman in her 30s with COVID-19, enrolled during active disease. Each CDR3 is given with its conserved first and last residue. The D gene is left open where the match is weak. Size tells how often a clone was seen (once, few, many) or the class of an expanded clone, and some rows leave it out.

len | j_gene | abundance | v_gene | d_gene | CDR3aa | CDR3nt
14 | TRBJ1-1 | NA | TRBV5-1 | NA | CASSNLGEGTEAFF | TGCGCCAGCAGCAACCTCGGGGAAGGGACTGAAGCTTTCTTT
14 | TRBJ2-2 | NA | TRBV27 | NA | CASSYGVVTGELFF | TGTGCCAGCAGTTACGGGGTGGTCACCGGGGAGCTGTTTTTT
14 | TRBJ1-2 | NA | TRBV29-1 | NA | CSVEDGGKHYGYTF | TGCAGCGTTGAAGACGGGGGGAAACACTATGGCTACACCTTC
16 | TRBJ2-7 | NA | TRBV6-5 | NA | CASSYSPTGVTYEQYF | TGTGCCAGCAGTTACTCTCCTACAGGTGTCACCTACGAGCAGTACTTC
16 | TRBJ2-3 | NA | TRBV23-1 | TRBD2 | CASSQWFGGGTDTQYF | TGCGCCAGCAGTCAATGGTTCGGGGGGGGTACAGATACGCAGTATTTT
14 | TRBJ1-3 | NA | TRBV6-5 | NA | CASSYDSAGNTIYF | TGTGCCAGCAGCTACGACAGCGCTGGAAACACCATATATTTT
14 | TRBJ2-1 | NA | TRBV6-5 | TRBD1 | CASSYSTGTGEQFF | TGTGCCAGCAGTTACTCGACAGGGACCGGTGAGCAGTTCTTC
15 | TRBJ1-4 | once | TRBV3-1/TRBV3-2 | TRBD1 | CASSLRTGGVEKLFF | TGTGCCAGCAGCCTCCGGACAGGGGGCGTGGAAAAACTGTTTTTT
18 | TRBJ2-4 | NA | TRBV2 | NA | CASHPGGAHNGAKNIQYF | TGTGCCAGCCACCCGGGCGGGGCCCACAACGGGGCCAAAAACATTCAGTACTTC
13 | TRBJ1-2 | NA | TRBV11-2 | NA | CASSLNGDPGYTF | TGTGCCAGCAGCTTAAACGGGGATCCTGGCTACACCTTC
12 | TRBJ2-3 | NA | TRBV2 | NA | CASSESGDTQYF | TGTGCCAGCAGTGAGAGCGGAGATACGCAGTATTTT
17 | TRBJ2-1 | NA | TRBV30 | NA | CAWRSGGISLKYNEQFF | TGTGCCTGGCGCTCTGGAGGGATTTCCCTAAAATACAATGAGCAGTTCTTC
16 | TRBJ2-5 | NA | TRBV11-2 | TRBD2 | CASSLRGLAGWETQYF | TGTGCCAGCAGCCTACGGGGGCTAGCGGGATGGGAGACCCAGTACTTC
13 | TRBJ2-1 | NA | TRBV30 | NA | CAWTSSSYNEQFF | TGTGCCTGGACTAGCAGCTCCTACAATGAGCAGTTCTTC
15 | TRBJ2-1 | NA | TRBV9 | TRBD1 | CASSPGQGKYNEQFF | TGTGCCAGCAGCCCTGGACAGGGGAAGTACAATGAGCAGTTCTTC
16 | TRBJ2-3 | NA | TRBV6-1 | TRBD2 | CASSVTSGGARDTQYF | TGTGCCAGCAGTGTTACTAGCGGGGGGGCCAGAGATACGCAGTATTTT
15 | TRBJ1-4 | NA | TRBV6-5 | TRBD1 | CASSYSRQGGEKLFF | TGTGCCAGCAGTTACTCTCGGCAGGGGGGTGAAAAACTGTTTTTT
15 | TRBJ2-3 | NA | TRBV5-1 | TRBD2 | CASSYSGGGTDTQYF | TGCGCCAGCAGCTACAGCGGGGGCGGCACAGATACGCAGTATTTT
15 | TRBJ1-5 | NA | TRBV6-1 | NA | CASSEAQGRYQPQHF | TGTGCCAGCAGTGAAGCCCAGGGAAGGTATCAGCCCCAGCATTTT
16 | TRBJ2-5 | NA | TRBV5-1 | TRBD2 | CASSLILAGVKETQYF | TGCGCCAGCAGCTTGATTCTAGCGGGGGTAAAAGAGACCCAGTACTTC
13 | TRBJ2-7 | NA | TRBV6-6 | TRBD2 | CASSSGGSYEQYF | TGTGCCAGCAGTTCCGGGGGGTCCTACGAGCAGTACTTC
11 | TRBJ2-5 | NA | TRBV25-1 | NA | CASSEGVAQYF | TGTGCCAGCAGTGAGGGAGTCGCCCAGTACTTC
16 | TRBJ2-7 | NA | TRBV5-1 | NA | CASSWGLGTLAYEQYF | TGCGCCAGCAGCTGGGGTCTCGGGACTCTGGCCTACGAGCAGTACTTC
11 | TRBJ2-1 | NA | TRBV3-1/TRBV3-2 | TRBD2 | CATGGGNEQFF | TGTGCCACCGGGGGGGGCAATGAGCAGTTCTTC
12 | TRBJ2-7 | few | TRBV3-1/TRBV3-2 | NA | CASSQSAYEQYF | TGTGCCAGCAGCCAATCGGCCTACGAGCAGTACTTC
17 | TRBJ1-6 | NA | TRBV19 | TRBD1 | CASSTRTGGTYNSPLHF | TGTGCCAGTAGTACAAGGACAGGGGGCACCTATAATTCACCCCTCCACTTT
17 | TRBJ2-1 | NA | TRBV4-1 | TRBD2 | CASSRTGGGGSYNEQFF | TGCGCCAGCAGCCGGACTGGCGGGGGGGGCTCCTACAATGAGCAGTTCTTC
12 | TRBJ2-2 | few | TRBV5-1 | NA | CASSWDSGELFF | TGCGCCAGCAGCTGGGACTCCGGGGAGCTGTTTTTT
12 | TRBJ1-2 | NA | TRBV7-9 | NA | CASSFFSGGYTF | TGTGCCAGCAGCTTTTTTTCGGGAGGCTACACCTTC
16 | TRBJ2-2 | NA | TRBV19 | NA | CASSIPAGRGTGELFF | TGTGCCAGTAGTATCCCAGCTGGTCGGGGCACCGGGGAGCTGTTTTTT
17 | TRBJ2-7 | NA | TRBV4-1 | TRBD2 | CASSQDSRAGESYEQYF | TGCGCCAGCAGCCAAGATTCAAGAGCGGGGGAATCCTACGAGCAGTACTTC
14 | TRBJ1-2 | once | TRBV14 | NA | CASSQVATGVRYTF | TGTGCCAGCAGCCAAGTGGCGACAGGAGTTCGCTACACCTTC
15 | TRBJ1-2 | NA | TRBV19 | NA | CASSYRARVSYGYTF | TGTGCCAGTAGTTACCGCGCTCGGGTCTCCTATGGCTACACCTTC
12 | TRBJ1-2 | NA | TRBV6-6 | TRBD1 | CASKGAGYGYTF | TGTGCCAGCAAGGGGGCTGGATATGGCTACACCTTC
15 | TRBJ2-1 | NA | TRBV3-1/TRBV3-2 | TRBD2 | CASSQPGLADPEQFF | TGTGCCAGCAGCCAACCGGGACTAGCGGACCCTGAGCAGTTCTTC
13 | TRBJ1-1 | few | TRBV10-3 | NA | CAISEQQAAEAFF | TGTGCCATCAGTGAGCAACAGGCTGCTGAAGCTTTCTTT
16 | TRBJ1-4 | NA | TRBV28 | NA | CASSLLGGATNEKLFF | TGTGCCAGCAGCCTCCTGGGGGGGGCAACTAATGAAAAACTGTTTTTT
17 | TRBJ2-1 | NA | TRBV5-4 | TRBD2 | CASSPSSGAASYNEQFF | TGTGCCAGCAGCCCTTCTAGCGGGGCCGCCTCCTACAATGAGCAGTTCTTC
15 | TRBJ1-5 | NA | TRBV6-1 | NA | CASSEARYANQPQHF | TGTGCCAGCAGTGAGGCCCGATACGCCAATCAGCCCCAGCATTTT
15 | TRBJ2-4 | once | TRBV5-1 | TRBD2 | CASSLAKAGGHIQYF | TGCGCCAGCAGCTTGGCCAAAGCGGGGGGACACATTCAGTACTTC
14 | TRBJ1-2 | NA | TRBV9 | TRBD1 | CASSAHRGDYGYTF | TGTGCCAGCAGCGCGCACAGGGGGGACTATGGCTACACCTTC
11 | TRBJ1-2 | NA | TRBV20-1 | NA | CSASGASGYTF | TGCAGTGCTAGTGGGGCTTCTGGCTACACCTTC
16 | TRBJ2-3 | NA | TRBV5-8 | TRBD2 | CASSLGGGGRADTQYF | TGTGCCAGCAGCTTGGGTGGCGGGGGACGCGCAGATACGCAGTATTTT
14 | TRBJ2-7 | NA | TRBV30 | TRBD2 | CAWTSQAGAYEQYF | TGTGCCTGGACTAGTCAAGCGGGGGCGTACGAGCAGTACTTC
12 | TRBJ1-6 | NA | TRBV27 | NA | CASSLYNSPLHF | TGTGCCAGCAGTCTCTATAATTCACCCCTCCACTTT
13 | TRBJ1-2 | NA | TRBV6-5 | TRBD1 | CASSLGQGSGYTF | TGTGCCAGCAGCCTAGGACAGGGTAGTGGCTACACCTTC